This is a list of T cell receptor beta chains from one sample in a study of T cell responses to AZD1222 COVID-19 vaccine. Measured with immunoSEQ multiplex PCR; TCRdb has only the in-frame clones, and not every one. The sample gives more than 90,000 clones, approximately 88% of which show up once; 13% to 15% is in the top ten. Source: peripheral blood, taken 28 days after the second AZD1222 dose. These receptors originate from an adult who received the AZD1222 COVID-19 vaccine. The CDR3 runs from the conserved cysteine through the conserved F or W. D genes are given only for firm matches. The listing skips clone size in some rows; elsewhere it reads once, few, many or a size class.

clone_size	d_call	v_call	j_call	cdr3_nt	cdr3_aa
.	.	TRBV6-2/TRBV6-3	TRBJ2-1	TGTGCCAGCAGTGGGGCGGAGAGCTCCTACAATGAGCAGTTCTTC	CASSGAESSYNEQFF
.	.	TRBV3-1/TRBV3-2	TRBJ2-7	TGTGCCAGCAGCCAGCGACATCGCTCCTACGAGCAGTACTTC	CASSQRHRSYEQYF
.	.	TRBV24-1	TRBJ2-5	TGTGCCACCAGTGACTCGACAGGTCGAGGAGAGACCCAGTACTTC	CATSDSTGRGETQYF
.	.	TRBV21-1	TRBJ2-7	TGTGCCAGCAACCCGGGGCTTTACGAGCAGTACTTC	CASNPGLYEQYF
.	.	TRBV6-5	TRBJ2-1	TGTGCCAGCAAAACAGTAGACGCTGAGCAGTTCTTC	CASKTVDAEQFF
.	TRBD2	TRBV7-2	TRBJ2-7	TGTGCCAGCAGCGCGACTAGCGGGCCGGTCTTTCTGTACTTC	CASSATSGPVFLYF
.	.	TRBV4-3	TRBJ1-2	TGCGCCAGCAGCCAAGACTTGGCCGCGGATGGCTACACCTTC	CASSQDLAADGYTF
.	TRBD2	TRBV18	TRBJ2-7	TGTGCCAGCTCACCACAGGGCGGGGGTGGCTCCTACGAGCAGTACTTC	CASSPQGGGGSYEQYF
.	TRBD2	TRBV5-4	TRBJ2-7	TGTGCCAGCAGCTTACATGGACTAGCCTACGAGCAGTACTTC	CASSLHGLAYEQYF
.	.	TRBV5-1	TRBJ2-7	TGCGCCAGCAGCATCGACACAGGAGCGGCTTGGGGCGAGCAGTACTTC	CASSIDTGAAWGEQYF
few	.	TRBV12-3/TRBV12-4	TRBJ1-3	TGTGCCAGCACCCGAGGGGGTGGAAACACCATATATTTT	CASTRGGGNTIYF
.	TRBD1	TRBV7-8	TRBJ1-2	TGTGCCAGCAGCTCGGGCGCCGGGACAGGCTTTGAAGTTGGTGGCTACACCTTC	CASSSGAGTGFEVGGYTF
.	.	TRBV19	TRBJ1-6	TGTGCCAGTAGTACCCACGGGGGAATTACTTCACCCCTCCACTTT	CASSTHGGITSPLHF
.	.	TRBV6-6	TRBJ2-7	TGTGCCAGCAGTTACTCTTTGGGAGAAGGAAGGAACGAGCAGTACTTC	CASSYSLGEGRNEQYF
few	.	TRBV4-2	TRBJ2-7	TGTGCCAGCAGCCAAGATGCGGGTTGGGGCAAGGGCGAGCAGTACTTC	CASSQDAGWGKGEQYF
.	.	TRBV6-5	TRBJ2-4	TGTGCCAGCAGCCACCGGGGGACGAACAACATTCAGTACTTC	CASSHRGTNNIQYF
few	TRBD1	TRBV5-1	TRBJ2-2	TGCGCCAGCAGCGCCCTACCGGGACAGGGTACCGGGGAGCTGTTTTTT	CASSALPGQGTGELFF
.	TRBD1	TRBV27	TRBJ2-7	TGTGCCAGCAGTTCCCGCGCTGGACAGGGGATCCACGAGCAGTACTTC	CASSSRAGQGIHEQYF
.	TRBD1	TRBV19	TRBJ2-5	TGTGCCAGTAGTGACAGGGATGTTCAAGAGACCCAGTACTTC	CASSDRDVQETQYF
.	.	TRBV30	TRBJ2-7	TGTGCCTGGAGAGCCAGGGACCCCTACGAGCAGTACTTC	CAWRARDPYEQYF
.	.	TRBV19	TRBJ1-5	TGTGCCAGTAGTGGCGGGGCCCATCAGCCCCAGCATTTT	CASSGGAHQPQHF
.	.	TRBV5-1	TRBJ1-4	TGCGCCAGCAGCTTATTGAGGAATGAAAAACTGTTTTTT	CASSLLRNEKLFF
.	TRBD1	TRBV27	TRBJ1-2	TGTGCCAGCAGTTTAGCACCGGGACAGGGGTACGGCTACACCTTC	CASSLAPGQGYGYTF
.	.	TRBV19	TRBJ2-1	TGTGCCAGTAATCGCAGAATAATTGACAATGAGCAGTTCTTC	CASNRRIIDNEQFF
.	.	TRBV4-1	TRBJ1-5	TGCGCCAGCAGCCAGAAACAGAATCAGCCCCAGCATTTT	CASSQKQNQPQHF
.	.	TRBV7-8	TRBJ1-1	TGTGCCAGCAGCTTAGGAACCAATCTATACACTGAAGCTTTCTTT	CASSLGTNLYTEAFF
.	.	TRBV5-6	TRBJ1-2	TGTGCCAGCAGCTGGCCCGGGACACCGCCGAACTATGGCTACACCTTC	CASSWPGTPPNYGYTF
few	.	TRBV6-2/TRBV6-3	TRBJ2-7	TGTGCCAGCAGCTCCCCGACAGGTTCCTACGAGCAGTACTTC	CASSSPTGSYEQYF
.	.	TRBV15	TRBJ2-1	TGTGCCACCAGCAGAGATAGAGCGCTCGGGGGTGAGCAGTTCTTC	CATSRDRALGGEQFF
once	.	TRBV7-8	TRBJ1-2	TGTGCCAGCAGCTTAGCAGGGCCGGAGGGCTACACCTTC	CASSLAGPEGYTF
once	.	TRBV11-2	TRBJ1-1	TGTGCCAGCACCTACAGGGCTGGAGGCACTGAAGCTTTCTTT	CASTYRAGGTEAFF
medium-sized	TRBD1	TRBV4-3	TRBJ2-7	TGCGCCAGCAGCCAAGAAGAGACAGGGGGCTACGAGCAGTACTTC	CASSQEETGGYEQYF
.	TRBD2	TRBV6-1	TRBJ2-3	TGTGCCAGCAGTGAAGCGATAGCGGGAGCAGATACGCAGTATTTT	CASSEAIAGADTQYF
.	.	TRBV5-1	TRBJ1-1	TGCGCCAGCAGGACGGACCCGAACACTGAAGCTTTCTTT	CASRTDPNTEAFF
.	.	TRBV2	TRBJ1-1	TGTGCCAGCAGTGCAGGGAACACTGAAGCTTTCTTT	CASSAGNTEAFF
few	TRBD1	TRBV5-8	TRBJ2-7	TGTGCCAGCAGCTTAACGCAGGGGGCTTCCTTGTACGAGCAGTACTTC	CASSLTQGASLYEQYF
.	.	TRBV11-2	TRBJ1-1	TGTGCCAGCAGCTTAGGTCACGCAAACACTGAAGCTTTCTTT	CASSLGHANTEAFF
once	.	TRBV7-2	TRBJ1-4	TGTGCCAGCAGCCCCGTAGGGGAAAAACTGTTTTTT	CASSPVGEKLFF
.	TRBD2	TRBV5-1	TRBJ2-3	TGCGCCAGCAGTGGAGCTAGCGGGTTCACAGATACGCAGTATTTT	CASSGASGFTDTQYF
.	.	TRBV5-1	TRBJ2-7	TGCGCCAGCAGCGCGGGCCGGGCGGGCGAGCAGTACTTC	CASSAGRAGEQYF
.	.	TRBV9	TRBJ2-5	TGTGCCAGCAGCGTAGAAGGCTTGGAGACCCAGTACTTC	CASSVEGLETQYF
few	.	TRBV3-1/TRBV3-2	TRBJ1-2	TGTGCCAGCAGCCTACGGGACGGCCCATATGGCTACACCTTC	CASSLRDGPYGYTF
.	TRBD1	TRBV6-2/TRBV6-3	TRBJ1-5	TGTGCCAGCAGTGACGCAGGGGGCTGGCAGCCCCAGCATTTT	CASSDAGGWQPQHF
.	.	TRBV12-3/TRBV12-4	TRBJ1-3	TGTGCCAGCAGTTTGGCAGTTGGAAACACCATATATTTT	CASSLAVGNTIYF
.	.	TRBV12-5	TRBJ2-7	TGTGCTAGTGGGGACACTTACTACGAGCAGTACTTC	CASGDTYYEQYF
.	TRBD2	TRBV5-1	TRBJ2-7	TGCGCCAGCAGCTCGCCGACTAGCGGGATATACGAGCAGTACTTC	CASSSPTSGIYEQYF
few	TRBD1	TRBV7-3	TRBJ1-2	TGTGCCAGCAGCCCAGGGGGTTTTGGCTATGGCTACACCTTC	CASSPGGFGYGYTF
few	TRBD2	TRBV4-2	TRBJ2-7	TGTGCCAGCAGCCAAGATCTAGCGGGGCTCTACGAGCAGTACTTC	CASSQDLAGLYEQYF
.	TRBD1	TRBV19	TRBJ2-2	TGTGCCAGTAGCAGAGACAGGGGCGGAGACGGGGAGCTGTTTTTT	CASSRDRGGDGELFF
.	.	TRBV7-3	TRBJ2-1	TGTGCCAGCAGCTCAGGACTCGTCGGCTACAATGAGCAGTTCTTC	CASSSGLVGYNEQFF
.	.	TRBV11-3	TRBJ2-7	TGTGCCAGCAGCTTAGGGGACGGGAGTTCCTACGAGCAGTACTTC	CASSLGDGSSYEQYF
.	.	TRBV11-3	TRBJ2-3	TGTGCCAGCAGCCCTACGGGGGGCGCGGCGGGTGAAGATACGCAGTATTTT	CASSPTGGAAGEDTQYF
.	.	TRBV12-3/TRBV12-4	TRBJ1-2	TGTGCCAGCAGTTTAGGAGTGTATGGCTACACCTTC	CASSLGVYGYTF
.	.	TRBV2	TRBJ1-6	TGTGCCAGCAGATCCGGGACCGGCTATTCACCCCTCCACTTT	CASRSGTGYSPLHF
.	TRBD1	TRBV4-2	TRBJ1-5	TGTGCCAGCAGCCAAGTTGAGGCCTGGACAGGGACAGATCAGCCCCAGCATTTT	CASSQVEAWTGTDQPQHF
.	.	TRBV2	TRBJ1-3	TGTGCCAGCCGCTTAAGAGAGAGAAACACCATATATTTT	CASRLRERNTIYF
.	TRBD1	TRBV7-6	TRBJ1-1	TGTGCCAGCAGCTCGACAGGGTATGAAGCTTTCTTT	CASSSTGYEAFF
.	.	TRBV4-1	TRBJ1-3	TGCGCCAGCAGCCCCGTGGGATCTGGAAACACCATATATTTT	CASSPVGSGNTIYF
.	TRBD1	TRBV25-1	TRBJ2-1	TGTGCCAGCAGTGCCCGCTCGGGACAGGGATCTAATGAGCAGTTCTTC	CASSARSGQGSNEQFF